This TCR beta chain comes out of a study of OX40 agonist ivuxolimab in advanced cancers. Whole-study context: Clinicians treated patients with ivuxolimab, an agonistic anti-OX40 (CD134) antibody. The dose of intravenous ivuxolimab that patients received every 2 weeks ranged from 0.01 to 10 mg/kg.

The count of this clone is one. Antigen unknown. The CDR3 length is 14 residues. Germline V gene data show CDR1 as GTSNPN and CDR2 as SVGIG (reference sequence). V was pared by 2 bases and J by 9 bases, with 9 bases of the junction left unmatched. Data came from immunoSEQ multiplex PCR; TCRdb stores just in-frame clones and leaves some out. The data contain 70,000 to 90,000 clones, around four fifths of them seen just once; the ten biggest clones take up 1.5% to 2%. The study's findings and limits: Expanded clones belonging to CD8+ T cells outnumbered, on average, those of CD4+.

This sample comprised CD4+ or CD8+ T cells sorted from blood, obtained in a trial of the OX40 agonist ivuxolimab. The sequence came from an adult with an advanced solid tumor such as melanoma, head and neck, liver or kidney cancer. The chain carries TRBV30 and TRBJ2-5, with 10 bases lining up with TRBD2. CDR3 in amino acids: CAWSTSGAPRAQYF. Here the CDR3 DNA reads TGTGCCTGGAGTACTAGCGGGGCCCCCCGGGCCCAGTACTTC. Together with reference TRBV30 and TRBJ2-5, the CDR3 gives the full variable domain: SQTIHQWPATLVQPVGSPLSLECTVEGTSNPNLYWYRQAAGRGLQLLFYSVGIGQISSEVPQNLSASRPQDRQFILSSKKLLLSDSGFYLCAWSTSGAPRAQYFGPGTRLLVL.